One sample yielded the 28 T cell receptor beta chains listed below, sequenced in a study of T cells in Graves' hyperthyroidism and ophthalmopathy. Amplified regions were TCR beta CDR3 sequences from RNA transcripts. TCR CDR3 regions were first amplified by RT-PCR with HTBI primers. TCRdb independently ran MiXCR on the multiplex PCR reads; one entry per CDR3 protein. This sample has 500,000 to 750,000 distinct CDR3 sequences, with 12% to 15% found just once. The sequenced sample consisted of blood. These receptors were obtained from a woman between 18 and 30 years old with Graves' ophthalmopathy.

This clonotype showed up many times. J is TRBJ1-1 and V is TRBV12-3 or TRBV12-4; the D gene is possibly TRBD1 (5 bases). V gave up 2 bases and J gave up 10 bases, with 11 bases separating them. CDR3 length: 12 residues. The CDR3 sequence is CASSLRGPGAFF. CDR3 sequence (DNA): TGTGCCAGCAGTTTAAGGGGACCTGGAGCTTTCTTT.

The gene calls are TRBV12-3 or TRBV12-4 and TRBJ2-1; D might be TRBD1 or TRBD2, each matching 5 bases. The CDR3 length is 16 residues. V was cut by 5 bases and J by 4 bases, with 18 bases left in between. The chain's CDR3 is CASSPIGLRGYNEQFF. DNA of the CDR3: TGTGCCAGCAGTCCGATAGGACTTAGGGGATACAATGAGCAGTTCTTC.

This clonotype has a count of ten or more. V and J are TRBV29-1 and TRBJ1-1; 9 nucleotides line up with TRBD1. This CDR3 is 16 amino acids long. After removal of 4 bases from V and 0 bases from J, the junction contained 9 bases not matched to a gene. Germline-derived CDR1 and CDR2 are SQVTM and ANQGSEA. DNA for the CDR3: TGCAGCGTTGCGGACCGGGACAGGGACTTGAACACTGAAGCTTTCTTT. It specifies CSVADRDRDLNTEAFF.

Ten or more counts support this clonotype. The chain uses TRBV2 and TRBJ2-2, with D perhaps TRBD1 or TRBD2 (7 bases each). This CDR3 is 16 amino acids long. The ends were cut back, 4 bases at V and 3 bases at J, with 15 bases in the middle. The V gene's germline CDR1 is SNHLY and CDR2 FYNNEI. This chain's CDR3 is CASSVSGGADTGELFF. CDR3 DNA sequence: TGTGCCAGCAGTGTTTCAGGGGGGGCGGACACCGGGGAGCTGTTTTTT.

This clonotype was seen at least ten times. J is TRBJ2-3 and V is TRBV12-3 or TRBV12-4, with a tentative D call TRBD1 (5 bases). This CDR3 contains 16 residues. Trimming took 4 bases from V and 5 from J, leaving 19 bases between them. This CDR3 reads CASSSHRVGQGDTQYF. For the CDR3, the DNA is TGTGCCAGCAGTTCACATAGGGTGGGGCAGGGAGATACGCAGTATTTT.

At least ten counts were recorded for this clonotype. This chain connects TRBV12-3 or TRBV12-4 to TRBJ1-1; weak D call: TRBD1 (6 bases). Trimming stripped 6 bases from V and 4 bases from J, with 21 bases between. This CDR3 has 16 amino acids. The CDR3 sequence is CASRAAHIQGFTEAFF. The CDR3 DNA follows: TGTGCCAGCAGAGCCGCACACATACAGGGTTTCACTGAAGCTTTCTTT.

There are many counts of this clonotype. The chain combines TRBV29-1 with TRBJ2-3; 13 bases fit TRBD2. Losses at the gene ends were 1 base for V and 0 bases for J; bases not matched to a gene: 7. The CDR3 has 18 residues. Germline assignment: CDR1 SQVTM and CDR2 ANQGSEA. CDR3 amino acids: CSVEGLAGGRLSTDTQYF. The CDR3 DNA reads as TGCAGCGTTGAAGGACTAGCGGGAGGACGACTAAGCACAGATACGCAGTATTTT.

This clonotype occurred many times. The chain uses TRBV7-8 and TRBJ2-2, with D tentatively TRBD1 (6 bases). Germline CDR1 SGHVS, CDR2 FQNEAQ. V gave up 1 base and J gave up 4 bases, with 10 bases separating them. The CDR3 is 15 residues long. For the CDR3, the DNA is TGTGCCAGCAGCTTAGTTCAGGGGAGCACCGGGGAGCTGTTTTTT. It codes for CASSLVQGSTGELFF.

This clonotype was detected ten times or more. The chain carries TRBV20-1 and TRBJ2-7; D tentatively fits TRBD1 or TRBD2 (6 bases each). The CDR3 is made up of 13 amino acids. Trimming removed 6 bases at V and 1 base at J, with 13 bases between. Germline V lookup: CDR1 DFQATT, CDR2 SNEGSKA (reference sequence). The CDR3 region has the DNA TGCAGTGCCGGGGGCGGGTTATCCTACGAGCAGTACTTC. It codes for CSAGGGLSYEQYF.

This clonotype was seen at least ten times. The gene calls are TRBV7-2 and TRBJ1-2, with D tentatively TRBD1 (5 bases). Germline V gives CDR1 SGHTA, CDR2 FQGNSA. V lost 4 bases to trimming and J lost 0 bases, with 15 bases between them. The CDR3 is made up of 16 amino acids. CDR3 sequence: CASSWGGRETNYGYTF. In DNA, the CDR3 is TGTGCCAGCAGCTGGGGGGGGAGGGAAACTAACTATGGCTACACCTTC.

This clonotype has ten or more counts. This chain connects TRBV27 to TRBJ2-3; 14 nucleotides line up with TRBD2. CDR3 length: 17 amino acids. With 6 bases clipped from V and 2 bases from J, the junction kept 7 bases outside the gene matches. Per germline, CDR1 MNHEY and CDR2 SMNVEV (reference sequence). The CDR3 region is CASRGLAGVAITDTQYF. The CDR3 DNA sequence: TGTGCCAGCAGGGGACTAGCGGGAGTGGCAATCACAGATACGCAGTATTTT.

The chain links TRBV24-1 to TRBJ2-2; 7 bases map to TRBD1. Germline lookup yields CDR1 KGHDR and CDR2 SFDVKD. The CDR3 has 17 residues. V was clipped by 4 bases and J by 0 bases; unmatched bases: 7. The CDR3: CATSEYRGLANTGELFF. The CDR3 nucleotides are TGTGCCACCAGTGAGTACAGGGGTCTGGCGAACACCGGGGAGCTGTTTTTT.

This clonotype was picked up many times. V is TRBV12-5 and J is TRBJ2-7; D uncertain. CDR1 and CDR2 (germline): LGHNT, FRNRAP. The CDR3 runs 14 residues. Trimming shortened V by 1 base and J by 2 bases, and 9 bases separated the two germline ends. The CDR3 DNA reads as TGTGCTAGTGGTTTGGGAGGCCTCCCCTACGAGCAGTACTTC. This codes for CASGLGGLPYEQYF.

In this sample, this clonotype turned up a few times. J is TRBJ1-1 and V is TRBV27, with a tentative D call TRBD1 (5 bases). This CDR3 is built from 12 residues. Germline V gives CDR1 MNHEY, CDR2 SMNVEV (reference sequence). V dropped 8 bases and J dropped 8 bases, with 15 bases sitting between them. The CDR3 DNA follows: TGTGCCAGCGTGGCGGGGGGGTCAGAAGCTTTCTTT. Translated, it gives CASVAGGSEAFF.

The rearrangement links TRBV20-1 to TRBJ2-2, with unresolved D. V was cut by 2 bases and J by 6 bases, with 10 bases left in between. The V gene's germline CDR1 is DFQATT and CDR2 SNEGSKA (reference sequence). The CDR3 has 13 amino acids. CDR3 nucleotide sequence: TGCAGTGCTAGATTCGGAGTATCCGGGGAGCTGTTTTTT. This translates into CSARFGVSGELFF.

This clonotype was counted only a few times. V usage is TRBV6-1 and J usage is TRBJ1-3; the match to TRBD1 covers 8 bases. Trimming took 6 bases from V and 0 from J; bases not matched to a gene: 7. The CDR3 totals 16 residues. Per germline, CDR1 MNHNS and CDR2 SASEGT. The CDR3: CASSKGQAHSGNTIYF. In DNA form, the CDR3 reads TGTGCCAGCAGCAAGGGACAGGCCCACTCTGGAAACACCATATATTTT.

This clonotype has ten or more counts. The J gene is TRBJ2-7, the V gene TRBV7-9; D is perhaps TRBD2 (5 bases). This CDR3 has 15 amino acids. V was cut by 5 bases and J by 0 bases, with 14 bases left in between. The germline gives CDR1 SEHNR, CDR2 FQNEAQ (reference sequence). The CDR3 loop reads CASSERTGSSYEQYF. CDR3 in DNA: TGTGCCAGCAGCGAGCGGACGGGCAGCTCCTACGAGCAGTACTTC.

This clonotype was seen at least ten times. The chain has TRBV7-3 and TRBJ2-7; TRBD1 is a possible D gene (5 bases). Germline V gene data show CDR1 as SGHTA and CDR2 as FQGTGA. This CDR3 has 14 amino acids. V lost 5 bases to trimming and J lost 6 bases, with 17 bases between them. CDR3 protein: CASSPGPGQVEQYF. The CDR3 region has the DNA TGTGCCAGCAGCCCCGGGCCAGGGCAGGTCGAGCAGTACTTC.

As to this clonotype: Possible read error: a much larger clone is one base away. DNA of the CDR3: TGTGCCAGCAGCTTAGCGAGGGCCGAGAACGGGCAGTACTTC. Translated: CASSLARAENGQYF. J is TRBJ2-7 and V is TRBV7-8; maybe TRBD2 (5 bases). The CDR3 spans 14 residues. Germline CDR1 reads SGHVS; CDR2 reads FQNEAQ. Between the trimmed V and J ends, which lost 0 bases and 9 bases, there was a span of 15 bases.

This clonotype was found many times. This chain connects TRBV28 to TRBJ1-2, with no clear D. The germline V gene encodes CDR1 MDHEN and CDR2 SYDVKM. The CDR3 spans 12 residues. V dropped 3 bases and J dropped 3 bases, with 5 bases sitting between them. The CDR3 DNA reads as TGTGCCAGCAGTTTGGCGGACTATGGCTACACCTTC. This gives the protein CASSLADYGYTF.

This clonotype occurred a few times. The gene calls are TRBV29-1 and TRBJ2-7; TRBD2 aligns across 8 bases. CDR3 length: 14 amino acids. Germline lookup yields CDR1 SQVTM and CDR2 ANQGSEA. V shed 6 bases, J shed 3 bases, and the junction held 10 bases outside the gene matches. The CDR3 region has the DNA TGCAGCGTAACTCGGGGGGGGGTGAGCTACGAGCAGTACTTC. It specifies CSVTRGGVSYEQYF.

The chain carries TRBV7-9 and TRBJ2-2; weak D call: TRBD1 (6 bases). The V gene lost 2 bases and the J gene lost 1 base, with 26 bases spanning the gap. This CDR3 is built from 21 residues. In germline, CDR1 is SEHNR, CDR2 FQNEAQ (reference sequence). CDR3 DNA sequence: TGTGCCAGCAGCTTATCCCCCTACCGGGACAAAGTCCGCGGGAACACCGGGGAGCTGTTTTTT. This encodes CASSLSPYRDKVRGNTGELFF.

This clonotype has ten or more counts. The rearrangement links TRBV7-2 to TRBJ2-1, with 7 bases aligning to TRBD1. Germline CDR1 and CDR2: SGHTA and FQGNSA. V trimming: 2 bases; J trimming: 7 bases; junction bases outside the gene matches: 5. This CDR3 has 14 amino acids. CDR3 nucleotide sequence: TGTGCCAGCAGCTTATGGGGACAGTCTAATGAGCAGTTCTTC. Its protein product is CASSLWGQSNEQFF.

The sample holds many counts of this clonotype. This chain links TRBV6-1 with TRBJ2-1; 14 nucleotides align to TRBD2. V dropped 6 bases and J dropped 7; count of bases not matched to a gene: 11. The CDR3 is 17 amino acids. Germline V gives CDR1 MNHNS, CDR2 SASEGT. The CDR3 DNA follows: TGTGCCAGCAGGCCCCAGACCGGGACTAGCGGGAGAAATGAGCAGTTCTTC. It translates to CASRPQTGTSGRNEQFF.

This clonotype was detected ten times or more. V gene TRBV2 combines with J gene TRBJ2-1, with D tentatively TRBD1 or TRBD2 (5 bases each). Germline V gene lookup returns CDR1 SNHLY and CDR2 FYNNEI. Trimming removed 6 bases from V and 8 bases from J, with 14 bases in between. The CDR3 runs to 13 residues. The CDR3 region is CASRVTRDHEQFF. DNA for the CDR3: TGTGCCAGCAGGGTGACACGGGACCATGAGCAGTTCTTC.

The chain joins TRBV6-1 to TRBJ2-7; D might be TRBD2 (6 bases). The germline CDR1 and CDR2 sequences are MNHNS and SASEGT. Trimming shortened V by 3 bases and J by 0 bases, and 18 bases separated the two germline ends. This CDR3 spans 17 amino acids. The CDR3 region has the DNA TGTGCCAGCAGTGAGGGACTGTCTGCTACCGTCTCCTACGAGCAGTACTTC. Translated, it gives CASSEGLSATVSYEQYF.

This clonotype was recorded at least ten times. The genes are TRBV12-3 or TRBV12-4 and TRBJ2-7; TRBD1 or TRBD2 may be the D gene (5 bases each). Trimming shortened V by 1 base and J by 6 bases, and 10 bases separated the two germline ends. This CDR3 region has 13 residues. CDR3 protein: CASSLGGIVEQYF. CDR3 nucleotides: TGTGCCAGCAGTTTAGGGGGGATTGTCGAGCAGTACTTC.

Concerning this clonotype: A much larger clone is a single base away; this may be a read error. The chain is built from TRBV2 and TRBJ1-2; D remains unclear. Germline values: CDR1 SNHLY, CDR2 FYNNEI. This CDR3 region has 14 residues. V lost 1 base and J 8 bases, leaving 14 bases between the germline ends. The CDR3 DNA sequence: TGTGCCAGCAGTGAAGGGCGAACAACACGGGGCTACACCTTC. This gives the protein CASSEGRTTRGYTF.